The 27 T cell receptor beta chains below were found in one sample sequenced in a study of T cell responses to AZD1222 COVID-19 vaccine. Sequencing used immunoSEQ multiplex PCR; TCRdb keeps in-frame clones, though not all of them. The repertoire has 150,000 to 170,000 clones, 88% of them found once; the top ten carry around 2.9%. The source was peripheral blood, collected on day 0 of AZD1222 vaccination. The receptors originated from an adult in good health.

The chain has TRBV6-6 and TRBJ2-7, with D perhaps matching TRBD2 (7 bases). In germline, CDR1 is MNHNY, CDR2 SVGAGI (reference sequence). The CDR3 spans 14 residues. The V end was cut by 3 bases, the J end by 7 bases, with 16 bases between. The CDR3 nucleotides are TGTGCCAGCAGTTATGGGGGGGGGCCGAAAGAGCAGTACTTC. Its protein is CASSYGGGPKEQYF.

The chain recombines TRBV7-9 with TRBJ2-2, with 9 positions matching TRBD1. This CDR3 is 16 amino acids long. The J segment lost 2 bases and the V segment lost 4 bases, leaving 5 bases of the junction unmatched. CDR1 and CDR2 from the germline V gene are SEHNR and FQNEAQ (reference sequence). The CDR3 reads CASSSTGGGNTGELFF. The CDR3 nucleotides are TGTGCCAGCAGCTCCACAGGGGGCGGTAACACCGGGGAGCTGTTTTTT.

With respect to this clone: The same CDR3 can be traced to other DNA sequences in this sample. The V and J genes are TRBV19 and TRBJ1-1; D is perhaps TRBD1 (5 bases). The CDR3 is 13 amino acids. V lost 4 bases and J lost 1, with 7 bases in between. Germline CDR1 is LNHDA and CDR2 is SQIVND (reference sequence). CDR3 sequence: CASSRQGNTEAFF. The CDR3 DNA reads TGTGCCAGTAGTAGGCAGGGGAACACTGAAGCTTTCTTT.

V usage is TRBV2 and J usage is TRBJ2-7; D is unclear. V shed 2 bases and J shed 3 bases, with 5 bases lying between them. CDR1 is SNHLY, CDR2 FYNNEI, per germline. The CDR3 has 12 amino acids. The DNA of the CDR3 is TGTGCCAGCAGTGAATTTTTCTACGAGCAGTACTTC. As protein: CASSEFFYEQYF.

This chain uses TRBV5-4 with TRBJ1-2, with 7 bases fitting TRBD1. CDR3 length: 15 amino acids. The V and J ends lost 0 bases and 1 base, in that order; junction bases with no gene match: 3. Germline V lookup: CDR1 SGHNT, CDR2 YYREEE (reference sequence). DNA for the CDR3: TGTGCCAGCAGCTTGGGACAGGGCCTTAACTATGGCTACACCTTC. It specifies CASSLGQGLNYGYTF.

J is TRBJ1-4 and V is TRBV4-1; 9 nucleotides align to TRBD1. This CDR3 contains 15 residues. Losses at the gene ends were 5 bases for V and 6 bases for J; bases not matched to a gene: 7. Germline lookup yields CDR1 MGHRA and CDR2 YSYEKL. CDR3 amino acids: CASSEAGTGHEKLFF. The CDR3 bases are TGCGCCAGCAGCGAAGCAGGGACAGGGCATGAAAAACTGTTTTTT.

V usage is TRBV11-3 and J usage is TRBJ2-3; possibly TRBD1 for D (5 bases). Germline assignment: CDR1 SGHNT and CDR2 YENEEA. Trimming took off 1 base at V and 0 bases at J, with 11 bases between the two ends. The CDR3 consists of 16 residues. CDR3 loop: CASSLGAQASTDTQYF. Here the CDR3 DNA reads TGTGCCAGCAGCTTAGGCGCACAGGCTAGCACAGATACGCAGTATTTT. Complete variable domain (other parts from reference TRBV11-3 and TRBJ2-3): EAGVVQSPRYKIIEKKQPVAFWCNPISGHNTLYWYLQNLGQGPELLIRYENEEAVDDSQLPKDRFSAERLKGVDSTLKIQPAELGDSAVYLCASSLGAQASTDTQYFGPGTRLTVL.

This chain connects TRBV7-2 to TRBJ2-3; 9 positions agree with TRBD2. V shed 1 base, J shed 4 bases, and the junction held 6 bases outside the gene matches. This CDR3 has 16 residues. Germline V gives CDR1 SGHTA, CDR2 FQGNSA. Here the CDR3 DNA reads TGTGCCAGCAGCTTAGGGGCTAGCGGGGCTCCAGATACGCAGTATTTT. Translated, it gives CASSLGASGAPDTQYF.

V usage is TRBV11-2 and J usage is TRBJ1-4; the D gene is possibly TRBD1 (5 bases). Trimming left V 5 bases short and J 0 bases short, with 10 bases between. CDR3 length: 15 amino acids. Germline loops: CDR1 SGHAT, CDR2 FQNNGV. In nucleotides, the CDR3 is TGTGCCAGCAGCCCCCGACAGTCAACTAATGAAAAACTGTTTTTT. This codes for CASSPRQSTNEKLFF.

This sequence joins TRBV20-1 and TRBJ1-6, with D unclear. The V gene's germline CDR1 is DFQATT and CDR2 SNEGSKA (reference sequence). There are 14 residues in the CDR3. V dropped 3 bases and J dropped 7 bases, with 13 bases sitting between them. The CDR3 protein is CSASPGLENSPLHF. The CDR3 DNA follows: TGCAGTGCTAGTCCCGGGCTAGAGAATTCACCCCTCCACTTT.

V and J are TRBV2 and TRBJ1-1; D perhaps matches TRBD1 (5 bases). The germline CDR1 and CDR2 sequences are SNHLY and FYNNEI. The V end was cut by 6 bases, the J end by 6 bases, with 17 bases between. The CDR3 has 14 residues. The CDR3: CASRPGLRTSEAFF. The CDR3, as DNA: TGTGCCAGCAGACCGGGACTTAGAACCTCTGAAGCTTTCTTT.

The chain couples TRBV6-2 or TRBV6-3 to TRBJ1-6; TRBD1 matches 8 bases. CDR1 is MNHEY, CDR2 SVGEGT, per germline. The CDR3 is made up of 14 amino acids. Trimming took 2 bases from V and 14 from J; bases not matched to a gene: 8. The CDR3, as DNA: TGTGCCAGCAGTTACCGTCCCGACAGGGGCACCCTCCACTTT. Translation gives CASSYRPDRGTLHF.

This rearrangement joins TRBV9 to TRBJ2-5, with D possibly being TRBD2 (5 bases). The CDR3 spans 15 residues. The V gene lost 2 bases and the J gene lost 2 bases, with 13 bases spanning the gap. CDR1 and CDR2 from the germline V gene are SGDLS and YYNGEE. In nucleotides, the CDR3 is TGTGCCAGCAGCGTCTCTCCTTCGGGGCAAGAGACCCAGTACTTC. Residues: CASSVSPSGQETQYF.

The chain has TRBV5-1 and TRBJ2-5, with 13 bases identical to TRBD2. With V trimmed by 7 bases and J by 1 base, 4 bases remained unmatched. Per the germline V gene, CDR1 is SGHRS and CDR2 is YFSETQ. The length of the CDR3 is 15 residues. The CDR3 loop reads CASWRTSGGQETQYF. CDR3 DNA: TGCGCCAGCTGGCGGACTAGCGGGGGCCAAGAGACCCAGTACTTC.

In its sample, this clone was seen once. V is TRBV29-1 and J is TRBJ1-5, with D tentatively TRBD1 (6 bases). Trimming removed 4 bases at V and 6 bases at J, with 13 bases between. The CDR3 is made up of 13 amino acids. Germline V gene lookup returns CDR1 SQVTM and CDR2 ANQGSEA. The CDR3, as DNA: TGCAGCGTTGGGGTCGGGGGCCCTCAGCCCCAGCATTTT. It encodes CSVGVGGPQPQHF.

The V and J genes are TRBV11-3 and TRBJ1-1, with a possible D match to TRBD1 (5 bases). V was cut by 2 bases and J by 6 bases, with 13 bases left in between. Germline CDR1 and CDR2: SGHNT and YENEEA. This CDR3 region has 14 residues. As DNA, the CDR3 is TGTGCCAGCAGCTTATATGGGGGAGAACCTGAAGCTTTCTTT. This translates into CASSLYGGEPEAFF.

This chain connects TRBV6-5 to TRBJ2-7; 7 bases are shared with TRBD2. Germline V gives CDR1 MNHEY, CDR2 SVGAGI. The CDR3 loop spans 14 amino acids. Unmatched junction bases numbered 8, after V lost 7 bases and J lost 2 bases. The CDR3 protein is CASTRTGGPYEQYF. The CDR3 DNA is TGTGCCAGCACCCGAACGGGAGGCCCCTACGAGCAGTACTTC.

The chain joins TRBV6-2 or TRBV6-3 to TRBJ1-2; no clear D. The CDR3 loop spans 12 amino acids. Trimming left V 4 bases short and J 9 bases short, with 12 bases between. Germline values: CDR1 MNHEY, CDR2 SVGEGT. CDR3 region: CASSSGRLSYTF. DNA for the CDR3: TGTGCCAGCAGTTCCGGACGGCTGAGCTACACCTTC.

This chain joins TRBV7-2 and TRBJ2-5; 7 bases are shared with TRBD2. The CDR3 loop spans 14 amino acids. Trimming cost V 5 bases and J 2 bases; bases outside gene matches: 5. Germline-derived CDR1 and CDR2 are SGHTA and FQGNSA. This chain's CDR3 is CASSTPSGQETQYF. The CDR3 DNA reads TGTGCCAGCAGCACCCCTAGCGGACAAGAGACCCAGTACTTC.

The genes are TRBV28 and TRBJ2-7; TRBD2 aligns across 7 bases. The germline V gene encodes CDR1 MDHEN and CDR2 SYDVKM. V shed 5 bases, J shed 4 bases, and the junction held 14 bases outside the gene matches. The CDR3 runs to 16 residues. The CDR3 loop is CASSPPPGGGRYEQYF. CDR3 sequence (DNA): TGTGCCAGCAGTCCACCCCCCGGGGGAGGGAGATACGAGCAGTACTTC.

The rearrangement uses TRBV9 and TRBJ2-1, with D perhaps assigned TRBD1 or TRBD2 (5 bases each). Germline loops: CDR1 SGDLS, CDR2 YYNGEE. CDR3 size: 18 residues. The V end lost 2 bases, the J end lost 8 bases, and 26 bases lay between the germline ends. This CDR3 is CASSVRALRDARYDEQFF. Here the CDR3 DNA reads TGTGCCAGCAGCGTCCGCGCCCTAAGGGACGCTCGTTACGATGAGCAGTTCTTC. Complete variable domain (other parts from reference TRBV9 and TRBJ2-1): DSGVTQTPKHLITATGQRVTLRCSPRSGDLSVYWYQQSLDQGLQFLIQYYNGEERAKGNILERFSAQQFPDLHSELNLSSLELGDSALYFCASSVRALRDARYDEQFFGPGTRLTVL.

This sequence joins TRBV15 and TRBJ2-3; unclear D gene. CDR3 size: 13 residues. The V end was cut by 0 bases, the J end by 5 bases, with 6 bases between. The germline V gene has CDR1 LNHNV and CDR2 YYDKDF (reference sequence). Written as DNA, the CDR3 is TGTGCCACCAGCAGAGATACCCAAGATACGCAGTATTTT. The encoded protein is CATSRDTQDTQYF.

This chain links TRBV15 with TRBJ1-2; D is ambiguous. The CDR3 has 15 residues. The germline V gene encodes CDR1 LNHNV and CDR2 YYDKDF (reference sequence). V lost 3 bases and J lost 4, with 15 bases in between. As DNA, the CDR3 is TGTGCCACCAGCAGGATAAGTCGGGGAGGCTATGGCTACACCTTC. Protein product: CATSRISRGGYGYTF.

In its sample, this clone was seen once. The rearrangement joins TRBV7-2 to TRBJ2-5; D is undetermined. Germline-derived CDR1 and CDR2 are SGHTA and FQGNSA. The CDR3 runs to 14 residues. V dropped 2 bases and J dropped 1 base, with 8 bases sitting between them. The CDR3 loop is CASSLWSLQETQYF. The CDR3 bases are TGTGCCAGCAGCTTATGGTCGCTCCAAGAGACCCAGTACTTC. The full variable domain, completed using reference TRBV7-2 and TRBJ2-5, is GAGVSQSPSNKVTEKGKDVELRCDPISGHTALYWYRQSLGQGLEFLIYFQGNSAPDKSGLPSDRFSAERTGGSVSTLTIQRTQQEDSAVYLCASSLWSLQETQYFGPGTRLLVL.

The rearrangement uses TRBV2 and TRBJ2-1; the match to TRBD2 covers 10 bases. This CDR3 region has 15 residues. Losses at the gene ends were 8 bases for V and 1 base for J; bases not matched to a gene: 5. Germline CDR1 and CDR2: SNHLY and FYNNEI. The CDR3 reads CASYLAGVSYNEQFF. The CDR3 nucleotides read TGTGCCAGCTACCTAGCGGGGGTATCCTACAATGAGCAGTTCTTC.

The J gene is TRBJ2-1, the V gene TRBV10-2; possible D gene TRBD1, 5 bases. There are 15 residues in the CDR3. The germline gives CDR1 WSHSY, CDR2 SAAADI. V lost 4 bases to trimming and J lost 4 bases, with 14 bases between them. The CDR3 spells CASSAGSLEYNEQFF. In DNA, the CDR3 is TGCGCCAGCAGTGCAGGGTCCTTGGAGTACAATGAGCAGTTCTTC.

The rearrangement links TRBV18 to TRBJ2-7, with D possibly matching TRBD1 (6 bases). V dropped 5 bases and J dropped 6 bases, with 17 bases sitting between them. The CDR3 length is 14 residues. Germline values: CDR1 KGHSH, CDR2 LQKENI. The CDR3 here is CASSLQTGLSEQYF. The CDR3 bases are TGTGCCAGCTCATTACAGACAGGACTTAGCGAGCAGTACTTC.